Following are 27 T cell receptor beta chains from one sample sequenced in a study of blood T cell repertoires in COVID-19. The method was immunoSEQ multiplex PCR; TCRdb's version includes in-frame clones alone and lacks a portion of them. The sample has roughly 340,000 clones; approximately 92% are singletons. Sequencing was done on a sample of PBMCs or T cells enriched from blood (not recorded which). The receptors shown here come from a man between 18 and 29 years old who had recovered from COVID-19.

The chain couples TRBV2 to TRBJ2-1, with TRBD2 matching 9 bases. The CDR3 is made up of 11 amino acids. The germline CDR1 and CDR2 sequences are SNHLY and FYNNEI. In DNA form, the CDR3 reads TGTGCGACTAGCGGCCACAATGAGCAGTTCTTC. Encoded protein: CATSGHNEQFF. Combining the CDR3 with reference TRBV2 and TRBJ2-1 gives the whole variable domain EPEVTQTPSHQVTQMGQEVILRCVPISNHLYFYWYRQILGQKVEFLVSFYNNEISEKSEIFDDQFSVERPDGSNFTLKIRSTKLEDSAMYFCATSGHNEQFFGPGTRLTVL.

V is TRBV27 and J is TRBJ2-1; TRBD2 agrees at 8 bases. Germline CDR1 MNHEY, CDR2 SMNVEV (reference sequence). The CDR3 is 16 residues long. V dropped 1 base and J dropped 7; count of bases not matched to a gene: 9. The CDR3 DNA sequence: TGTGCCAGCAGTTTATTCCCGCGGGAGGCCGGGAATGAGCAGTTCTTC. This codes for CASSLFPREAGNEQFF.

This clone appeared once. V is TRBV5-1 and J is TRBJ2-3; TRBD2 matches 9 bases. Germline lookup yields CDR1 SGHRS and CDR2 YFSETQ. There are 17 residues in the CDR3. V lost 4 bases, J lost 2 bases, and 11 bases stayed unmatched. The CDR3 here is CASSPPTGGGATDTQYF. Written as DNA, the CDR3 is TGCGCCAGCAGCCCACCTACTGGCGGGGGGGCCACAGATACGCAGTATTTT.

The chain has TRBV4-2 and TRBJ1-1, with D possibly being TRBD1 (6 bases). Trimming removed 6 bases at V and 3 bases at J, with 14 bases between. Germline V gene sequence: CDR1 LGHNA, CDR2 YNFKEQ. The CDR3 sequence is 14 residues long. The CDR3 DNA reads TGTGCCAGCAGGGTCCCTGGGGGCTACACTGAAGCTTTCTTT. Translating it yields CASRVPGGYTEAFF.

The chain has TRBV5-4 and TRBJ2-2, with no clear D. The V gene lost 0 bases and the J gene lost 2 bases, with 8 bases spanning the gap. The germline V gene encodes CDR1 SGHNT and CDR2 YYREEE (reference sequence). This CDR3 spans 15 amino acids. The CDR3 here is CASSLATSNTGELFF. CDR3 coding DNA: TGTGCCAGCAGCTTGGCTACCTCAAACACCGGGGAGCTGTTTTTT.

The chain links TRBV9 to TRBJ2-2, with D unresolved. This CDR3 contains 14 residues. Trimming cost V 2 bases and J 1 base, with 6 bases left between them. Germline V lookup: CDR1 SGDLS, CDR2 YYNGEE. The CDR3 reads CASSVLGNTGELFF. CDR3 in DNA: TGTGCCAGCAGCGTTCTCGGGAACACCGGGGAGCTGTTTTTT.

This rearrangement joins TRBV19 to TRBJ1-1, with D perhaps TRBD1 (6 bases). CDR1 is LNHDA, CDR2 SQIVND, per germline (reference sequence). Trimming took off 0 bases at V and 4 bases at J, with 9 bases between the two ends. The CDR3 totals 14 residues. The CDR3 reads CASSIDRGGTEAFF. DNA of the CDR3: TGTGCCAGTAGTATAGATCGAGGGGGCACTGAAGCTTTCTTT.

The V call is TRBV28, the J call TRBJ1-5, with D maybe TRBD1 (5 bases). Deletions cut 5 bases from V and 2 bases from J, with 13 bases between. Germline CDR1 MDHEN, CDR2 SYDVKM. This CDR3 region has 15 residues. CDR3 nucleotides: TGTGCCAGCAGTCCGTCTCGGGGGGGCAATCAGCCCCAGCATTTT. Residues: CASSPSRGGNQPQHF. The full variable domain, with the rest looked up from reference TRBV28 and TRBJ1-5, is DVKVTQSSRYLVKRTGEKVFLECVQDMDHENMFWYRQDPGLGLRLIYFSYDVKMKEKGDIPEGYSVSREKKERFSLILESASTNQTSMYLCASSPSRGGNQPQHFGDGTRLSIL.

In its sample, this clone was seen a few times. The V call is TRBV9, the J call TRBJ1-3; D remains ambiguous. Trimming left V 3 bases short and J 0 bases short, with 16 bases between. Looked up from germline, CDR1 is SGDLS and CDR2 is YYNGEE. The CDR3 totals 17 residues. For the CDR3, the DNA is TGTGCCAGCAGCGCCGCCCCTATTGGGAGCTCTGGAAACACCATATATTTT. Its translation is CASSAAPIGSSGNTIYF.

On this clone: At one end, the junction sequence differs from germline, possibly due to a read error. The J gene is TRBJ1-2, the V gene TRBV2; D possibly corresponds to TRBD1 (6 bases). Germline values: CDR1 SNHLY, CDR2 FYNNEI. The CDR3 runs to 13 residues. CDR3 in DNA: TGTGCCAGCAGCGCACCGCCTAGGACAGCCCAAGGCTTC. Translation gives CASSAPPRTAQGF.

The rearrangement links TRBV7-3 to TRBJ1-2; D possibly corresponds to TRBD1 (6 bases). In germline, CDR1 is SGHTA, CDR2 FQGTGA. The CDR3 extends over 13 amino acids. Trimming left V 3 bases short and J 5 bases short, with 10 bases between. The CDR3 DNA reads TGTGCCAGCAGCTTGCAACAGGGTTATGGCTACACCTTC. Amino acid sequence: CASSLQQGYGYTF. Full variable domain (rest looked up from reference TRBV7-3 and TRBJ1-2): GAGVSQTPSNKVTEKGKYVELRCDPISGHTALYWYRQSLGQGPEFLIYFQGTGAADDSGLPNDRFFAVRPEGSVSTLKIQRTERGDSAVYLCASSLQQGYGYTFGSGTRLTVV.

This clone appeared a few times. This chain links TRBV20-1 with TRBJ1-6; D not certain. CDR3 length: 13 residues. CDR1 and CDR2 from the germline V gene are DFQATT and SNEGSKA (reference sequence). Between the trimmed V and J ends, which lost 3 bases and 4 bases, there was a span of 7 bases. CDR3 sequence reads: CSASSTYNSPLHF. The CDR3 bases are TGCAGTGCTAGTTCGACTTATAATTCACCCCTCCACTTT.

This sequence joins TRBV5-6 and TRBJ2-1, with 10 positions matching TRBD2. Germline values: CDR1 SGHDT, CDR2 YYEEEE. Trimming removed 4 bases from V and 4 bases from J; junction bases left unmatched: 5. CDR3 length equals 15 residues. The CDR3, as DNA: TGTGCCAGCAGCGAGGGACTAGCGCCTTACAATGAGCAGTTCTTC. Protein sequence: CASSEGLAPYNEQFF.

This chain joins TRBV9 and TRBJ2-5; 9 bases align to TRBD2. Germline V gene lookup returns CDR1 SGDLS and CDR2 YYNGEE. Germline trimming cut 6 bases from V and 4 bases from J; bases unmatched to any gene: 7. The CDR3 totals 14 residues. CDR3 coding DNA: TGTGCCAGCACGCCGACTAGCGGCATAGAGACCCAGTACTTC. This gives the protein CASTPTSGIETQYF.

The genes are TRBV28 and TRBJ2-1; 7 nucleotides agree with TRBD2. This CDR3 comprises 14 residues. Germline CDR1 and CDR2: MDHEN and SYDVKM. J was trimmed by 7 bases and V by 7 bases; bases with no gene match: 10. The CDR3 DNA is TGTGCCAGCAATGGGAGGGCCCGGAGGAATGAGCAGTTCTTC. Its translation: CASNGRARRNEQFF.

The chain has TRBV19 and TRBJ1-1, with 8 bases that match TRBD1. The CDR3 runs to 14 residues. CDR1 and CDR2 (germline): LNHDA, SQIVND (reference sequence). Germline trimming cut 4 bases from V and 3 bases from J; bases unmatched to any gene: 4. The CDR3 loop is CASSTHRGDTEAFF. The CDR3 nucleotides read TGTGCCAGTAGTACTCACAGGGGGGACACTGAAGCTTTCTTT.

This chain uses TRBV14 with TRBJ2-1, with D perhaps TRBD2 (6 bases). Germline values: CDR1 SGHDN, CDR2 FVKESK. The CDR3 contains 15 residues. With 4 bases removed from V and 0 bases from J, the gap between germline ends came to 10 bases. The CDR3 spells CASSPTRDSYNEQFF. The DNA of the CDR3 is TGTGCCAGCAGCCCAACGCGGGACTCCTACAATGAGCAGTTCTTC.

The chain has TRBV28 and TRBJ1-1, with D tentatively TRBD1 (6 bases). The V gene's germline CDR1 is MDHEN and CDR2 SYDVKM. V was shortened by 8 bases and J by 3 bases, with 13 bases between the two germline ends. The CDR3 length is 13 residues. CDR3 bases: TGTGCCAGCCAAGGGGGGGCAGACACTGAAGCTTTCTTT. Residues: CASQGGADTEAFF.

The chain employs TRBV6-4 and TRBJ2-3, with 8 bases aligning to TRBD1. The CDR3 length is 19 residues. In germline, CDR1 is MRHNA, CDR2 SNTAGT. V was pared by 3 bases and J by 2 bases, with 16 bases of the junction left unmatched. CDR3 in DNA: TGTGCCAGCAGTGAAGGGACAGGAGACCTACCTACGATCACAGATACGCAGTATTTT. This codes for CASSEGTGDLPTITDTQYF.

This chain uses TRBV5-1 with TRBJ1-6; the D gene is possibly TRBD1 (5 bases). The CDR3 covers 15 residues. The germline V gene encodes CDR1 SGHRS and CDR2 YFSETQ. The V end was cut by 2 bases, the J end by 9 bases, with 15 bases between. The DNA for the CDR3 is TGCGCCAGCAGCTTAAGGTCCCAGGGCAGTTCACCCCTCCACTTT. It encodes CASSLRSQGSSPLHF.

The chain recombines TRBV27 with TRBJ1-5, with a weak D call TRBD1 (6 bases). CDR1 MNHEY and CDR2 SMNVEV come from the germline V gene (reference sequence). Trimming took off 3 bases at V and 4 bases at J, with 10 bases between the two ends. The CDR3 covers 14 residues. The CDR3 loop reads CASSFAGENQPQHF. CDR3 sequence (DNA): TGTGCCAGCAGTTTTGCAGGGGAGAATCAGCCCCAGCATTTT.

This chain uses TRBV4-2 with TRBJ2-1; a possible D gene is TRBD2 (7 bases). Germline CDR1 is LGHNA and CDR2 is YNFKEQ. CDR3 length: 16 residues. Trimming took off 0 bases at V and 2 bases at J, with 11 bases between the two ends. The CDR3 region has the DNA TGTGCCAGCAGCCAAGAGGGGGAGGGGGCCTACAATGAGCAGTTCTTC. Amino acids: CASSQEGEGAYNEQFF.

CDR3 in amino acids: CSALVADGSPLHF. The CDR3 DNA follows: TGCAGCGCCCTCGTGGCCGATGGTTCACCCCTCCACTTT. The V call is TRBV29-1, the J call TRBJ1-6; D uncertain. The V end lost 7 bases, the J end lost 9 bases, and 16 bases lay between the germline ends. CDR1 and CDR2 (germline): SQVTM, ANQGSEA. The CDR3 totals 13 residues.

Only one count was recorded for this clone. CDR3 protein: CASSSAVAYEQYF. The CDR3 DNA reads TGTGCCAGCAGCTCAGCCGTAGCCTACGAGCAGTACTTC. V is TRBV7-2 and J is TRBJ2-7; D unresolved. This CDR3 contains 13 residues. Germline CDR1 reads SGHTA; CDR2 reads FQGNSA. The germline V and J ends were trimmed by 4 bases and 2 bases, with 9 bases remaining between them.

This chain joins TRBV3-1 (or the pseudogene TRBV3-2) and TRBJ2-2; D gene uncertain. This CDR3 has 19 residues. CDR1 and CDR2 from the germline V gene are LGHDT and YNNKEL (reference sequence). The germline V and J ends were trimmed by 3 bases and 0 bases, with 20 bases remaining between them. For the CDR3, the DNA is TGTGCCAGCAGCCACACCCTAGGAGCCCCTACCCCGAACACCGGGGAGCTGTTTTTT. Amino acids: CASSHTLGAPTPNTGELFF.

This clone occurred a few times. This chain uses TRBV7-9 with TRBJ1-1; D is possibly TRBD1 (6 bases). CDR1 and CDR2 (germline): SEHNR, FQNEAQ (reference sequence). The CDR3 runs to 13 residues. V gave up 1 base and J gave up 10 bases, with 13 bases separating them. The CDR3 spells CASSLGTVGGAFF. DNA of the CDR3: TGTGCCAGCAGCTTAGGGACAGTTGGTGGAGCTTTCTTT.

The chain combines TRBV27 with TRBJ1-1, with 7 bases lining up with TRBD1. Germline CDR1 and CDR2: MNHEY and SMNVEV (reference sequence). CDR3 length: 15 amino acids. The V segment lost 0 bases and the J segment 0 bases; nucleotides outside the gene matches: 1. The CDR3 DNA sequence: TGTGCCAGCAGTTTATCGACAGGGTTGAACACTGAAGCTTTCTTT. This gives the protein CASSLSTGLNTEAFF.